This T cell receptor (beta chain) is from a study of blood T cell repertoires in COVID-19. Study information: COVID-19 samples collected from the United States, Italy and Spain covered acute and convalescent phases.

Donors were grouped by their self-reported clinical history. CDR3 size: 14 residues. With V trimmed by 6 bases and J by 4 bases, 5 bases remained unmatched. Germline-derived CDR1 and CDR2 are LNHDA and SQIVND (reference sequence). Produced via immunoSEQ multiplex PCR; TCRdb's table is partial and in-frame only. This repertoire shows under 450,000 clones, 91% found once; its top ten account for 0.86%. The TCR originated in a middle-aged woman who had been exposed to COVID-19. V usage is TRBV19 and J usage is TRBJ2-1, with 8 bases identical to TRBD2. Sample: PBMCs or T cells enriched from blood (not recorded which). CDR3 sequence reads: CASSASGGYNEQFF. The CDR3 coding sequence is TGTGCCAGTAGCGCGTCGGGGGGGTACAATGAGCAGTTCTTC.